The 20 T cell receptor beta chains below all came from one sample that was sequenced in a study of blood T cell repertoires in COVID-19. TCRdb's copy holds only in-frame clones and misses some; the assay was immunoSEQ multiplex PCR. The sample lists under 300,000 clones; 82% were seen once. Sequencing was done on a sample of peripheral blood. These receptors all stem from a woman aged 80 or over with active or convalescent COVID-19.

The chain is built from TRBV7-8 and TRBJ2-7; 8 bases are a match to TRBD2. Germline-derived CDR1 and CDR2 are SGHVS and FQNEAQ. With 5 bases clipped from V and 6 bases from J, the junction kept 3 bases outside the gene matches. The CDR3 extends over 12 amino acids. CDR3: CASSRGGIEQYF. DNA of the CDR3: TGTGCCAGCAGCCGGGGGGGTATCGAGCAGTACTTC.

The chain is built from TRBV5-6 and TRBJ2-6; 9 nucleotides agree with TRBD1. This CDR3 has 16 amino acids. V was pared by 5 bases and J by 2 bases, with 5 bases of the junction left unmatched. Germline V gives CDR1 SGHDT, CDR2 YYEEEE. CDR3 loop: CASRTGGIAGANVLTF. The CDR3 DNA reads TGTGCCAGCAGGACAGGGGGTATCGCTGGGGCCAACGTCCTGACTTTC.

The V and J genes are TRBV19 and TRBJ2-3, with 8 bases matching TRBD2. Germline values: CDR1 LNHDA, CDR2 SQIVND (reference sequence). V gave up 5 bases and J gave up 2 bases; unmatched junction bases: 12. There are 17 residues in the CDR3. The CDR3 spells CASSSSGTRVFTDTQYF. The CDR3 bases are TGTGCCAGTAGTTCATCCGGGACTAGGGTCTTCACAGATACGCAGTATTTT.

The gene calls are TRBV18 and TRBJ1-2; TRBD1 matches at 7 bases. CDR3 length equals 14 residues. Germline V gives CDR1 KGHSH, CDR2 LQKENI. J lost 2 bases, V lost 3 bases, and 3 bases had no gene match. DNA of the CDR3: TGTGCCAGCTCACCGGGACAGCCAAACTATGGCTACACCTTC. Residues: CASSPGQPNYGYTF.

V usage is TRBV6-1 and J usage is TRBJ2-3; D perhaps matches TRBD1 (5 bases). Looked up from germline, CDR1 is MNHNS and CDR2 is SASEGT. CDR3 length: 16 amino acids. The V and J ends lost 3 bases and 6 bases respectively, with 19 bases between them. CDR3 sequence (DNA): TGTGCCAGCAGTGAGGGGCTAGTGAATGGTGCCGATACGCAGTATTTT. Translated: CASSEGLVNGADTQYF.

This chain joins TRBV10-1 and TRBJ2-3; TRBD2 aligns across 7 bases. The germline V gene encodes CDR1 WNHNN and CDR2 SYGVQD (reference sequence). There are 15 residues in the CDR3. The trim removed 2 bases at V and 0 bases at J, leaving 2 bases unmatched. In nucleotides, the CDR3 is TGCGCCAGCAGTGAGCTAGCGGCTAGCACAGATACGCAGTATTTT. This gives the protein CASSELAASTDTQYF.

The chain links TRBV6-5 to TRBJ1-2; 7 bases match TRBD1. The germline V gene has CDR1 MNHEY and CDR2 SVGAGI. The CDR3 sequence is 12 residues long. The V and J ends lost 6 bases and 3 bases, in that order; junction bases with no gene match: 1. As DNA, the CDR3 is TGTGCCAGCAGCCAGGGGGACTATGGCTACACCTTC. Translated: CASSQGDYGYTF.

CDR3 sequence: CASSQDFSLNNSPLHF. In nucleotides, the CDR3 is TGTGCCAGCAGCCAAGATTTCTCCCTAAATAATTCACCCCTCCACTTT. The V and J genes are TRBV3-1 (or the pseudogene TRBV3-2) and TRBJ1-6; D is ambiguous. Germline loops: CDR1 LGHDT, CDR2 YNNKEL (reference sequence). V shed 0 bases and J shed 5 bases, with 11 bases lying between them. The CDR3 is 16 residues long.

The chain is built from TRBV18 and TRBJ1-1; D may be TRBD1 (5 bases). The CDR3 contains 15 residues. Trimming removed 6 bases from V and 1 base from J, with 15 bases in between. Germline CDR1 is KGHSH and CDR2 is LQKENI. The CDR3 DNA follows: TGTGCCAGCTCCCCTACCCTACAGGAGAACACTGAAGCTTTCTTT. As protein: CASSPTLQENTEAFF.

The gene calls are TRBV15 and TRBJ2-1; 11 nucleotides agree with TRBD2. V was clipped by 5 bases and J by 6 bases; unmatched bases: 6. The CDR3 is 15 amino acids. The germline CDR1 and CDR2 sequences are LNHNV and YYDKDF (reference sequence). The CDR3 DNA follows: TGTGCCACCAGCCGCGCGGGACTAGCGGCCAATGAGCAGTTCTTC. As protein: CATSRAGLAANEQFF.

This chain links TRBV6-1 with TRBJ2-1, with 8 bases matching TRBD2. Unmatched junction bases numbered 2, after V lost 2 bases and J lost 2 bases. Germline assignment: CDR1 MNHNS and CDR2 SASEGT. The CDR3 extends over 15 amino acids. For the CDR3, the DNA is TGTGCCAGCAGTGAAAAGACTAGCGCCTACAATGAGCAGTTCTTC. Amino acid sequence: CASSEKTSAYNEQFF.

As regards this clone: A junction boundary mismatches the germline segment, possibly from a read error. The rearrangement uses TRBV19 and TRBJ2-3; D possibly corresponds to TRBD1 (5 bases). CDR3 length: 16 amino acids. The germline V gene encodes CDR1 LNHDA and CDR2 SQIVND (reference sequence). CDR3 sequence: CTSSIDHRSSTDTQYF. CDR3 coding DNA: TGTACCAGTAGTATAGATCACAGGTCTAGCACAGATACGCAGTATTTT.

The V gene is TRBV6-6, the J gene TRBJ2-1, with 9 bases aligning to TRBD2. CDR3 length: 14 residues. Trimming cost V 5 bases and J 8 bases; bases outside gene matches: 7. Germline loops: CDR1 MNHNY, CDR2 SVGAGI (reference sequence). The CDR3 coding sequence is TGTGCCAGCAGTCCTCTAGCGGGACTGGATGAGCAGTTCTTC. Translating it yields CASSPLAGLDEQFF.

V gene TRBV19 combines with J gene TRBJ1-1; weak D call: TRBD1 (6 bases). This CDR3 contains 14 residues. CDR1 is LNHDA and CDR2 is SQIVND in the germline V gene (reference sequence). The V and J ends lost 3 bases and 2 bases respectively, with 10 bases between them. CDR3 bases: TGTGCCAGTAGTATGGTAGGGGGAAACACTGAAGCTTTCTTT. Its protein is CASSMVGGNTEAFF.

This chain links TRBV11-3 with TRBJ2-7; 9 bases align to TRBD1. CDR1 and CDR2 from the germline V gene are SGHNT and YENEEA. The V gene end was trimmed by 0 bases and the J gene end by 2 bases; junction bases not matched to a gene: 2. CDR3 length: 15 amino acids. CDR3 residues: CASSLEGTGPYEQYF. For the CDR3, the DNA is TGTGCCAGCAGCTTAGAGGGGACAGGGCCCTACGAGCAGTACTTC.

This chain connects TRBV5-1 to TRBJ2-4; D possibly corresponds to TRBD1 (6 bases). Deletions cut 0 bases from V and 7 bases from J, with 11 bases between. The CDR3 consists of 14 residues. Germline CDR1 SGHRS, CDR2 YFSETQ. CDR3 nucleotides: TGCGCCAGCAGCTTGGAGACAGGTAACAACATTCAGTACTTC. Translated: CASSLETGNNIQYF.

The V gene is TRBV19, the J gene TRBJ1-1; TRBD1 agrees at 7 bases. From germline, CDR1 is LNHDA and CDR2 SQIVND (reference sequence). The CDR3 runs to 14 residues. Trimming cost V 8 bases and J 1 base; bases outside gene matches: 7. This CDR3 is CASSQGPTNTEAFF. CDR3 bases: TGTGCCAGTTCACAGGGGCCTACGAACACTGAAGCTTTCTTT.

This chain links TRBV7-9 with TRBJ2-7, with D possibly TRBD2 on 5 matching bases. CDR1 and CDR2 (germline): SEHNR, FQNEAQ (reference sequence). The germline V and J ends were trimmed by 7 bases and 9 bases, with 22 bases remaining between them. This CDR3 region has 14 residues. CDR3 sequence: CASTKGDIDRGQYF. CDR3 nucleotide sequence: TGTGCCAGCACCAAGGGAGACATCGACCGTGGGCAGTACTTC.

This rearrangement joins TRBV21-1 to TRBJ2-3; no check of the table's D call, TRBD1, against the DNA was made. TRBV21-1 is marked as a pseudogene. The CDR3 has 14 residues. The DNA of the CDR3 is TGTGCCAGCACGACAGGGGTGGGGACAGATACGCAGTATTTT. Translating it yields CASTTGVGTDTQYF.

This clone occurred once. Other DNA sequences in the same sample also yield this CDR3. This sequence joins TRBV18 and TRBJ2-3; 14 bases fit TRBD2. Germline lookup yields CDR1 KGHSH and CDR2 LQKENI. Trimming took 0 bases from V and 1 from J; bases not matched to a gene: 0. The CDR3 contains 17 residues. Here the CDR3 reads CASSPPGLAGGTDTQYF. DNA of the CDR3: TGTGCCAGCTCACCACCGGGACTAGCGGGAGGCACAGATACGCAGTATTTT. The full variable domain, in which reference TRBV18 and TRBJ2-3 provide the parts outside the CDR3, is NAGVMQNPRHLVRRRGQEARLRCSPMKGHSHVYWYRQLPEEGLKFMVYLQKENIIDESGMPKERFSAEFPKEGPSILRIQQVVRGDSAAYFCASSPPGLAGGTDTQYFGPGTRLTVL.